What follows are 18 T cell receptor beta chains derived from one specimen sequenced in a study of blood T cell repertoires in COVID-19. The method was immunoSEQ multiplex PCR; TCRdb's version includes in-frame clones alone and lacks a portion of them. Here the sample spans about 250,000 clones, more than 75% being singletons. Sequenced material: peripheral blood. These receptors were taken from a woman at least 80 years old with COVID-19, enrolled during active disease.

CDR3: CAITVEGMSYTF. The CDR3 DNA reads as TGTGCCATCACTGTGGAGGGGATGAGCTACACCTTC. This sequence joins TRBV28 and TRBJ1-2; D is possibly TRBD1 (5 bases). Germline-derived CDR1 and CDR2 are MDHEN and SYDVKM. CDR3 length equals 12 residues. The ends were cut back, 10 bases at V and 9 bases at J, with 18 bases in the middle.

The chain combines TRBV3-1 (or the pseudogene TRBV3-2) with TRBJ1-4; D is unresolved. The CDR3 sequence is 13 residues long. Trimming removed 0 bases at V and 5 bases at J, with 4 bases between. CDR1 and CDR2 from the germline V gene are LGHDT and YNNKEL (reference sequence). The CDR3 nucleotides are TGTGCCAGCAGCCAAGACAGAAATGAAAAACTGTTTTTT. This translates into CASSQDRNEKLFF.

The chain is built from TRBV5-4 and TRBJ1-4; TRBD1 agrees at 9 bases. There are 13 residues in the CDR3. V lost 4 bases and J lost 8; bases outside the gene matches: 3. CDR1 SGHNT and CDR2 YYREEE come from the germline V gene (reference sequence). This chain's CDR3 is CASSDRGVEKLFF. The CDR3, as DNA: TGTGCCAGCAGCGACAGGGGGGTCGAAAAACTGTTTTTT.

This clone was detected only a few times. V usage is TRBV25-1 and J usage is TRBJ1-4, with D maybe TRBD1 (6 bases). The germline V gene encodes CDR1 MGHDK and CDR2 SYGVNS. There are 12 residues in the CDR3. Trimming stripped 5 bases from V and 11 bases from J, with 12 bases between. Here the CDR3 DNA reads TGTGCCAGCAGTCCCCCGGGGGGCAAACTGTTTTTT. Residues: CASSPPGGKLFF.

V and J are TRBV3-1 (or the pseudogene TRBV3-2) and TRBJ1-2, with TRBD1 matching 7 bases. Germline-derived CDR1 and CDR2 are LGHDT and YNNKEL (reference sequence). The CDR3 is 13 amino acids. The J segment lost 8 bases and the V segment lost 4 bases, leaving 7 bases of the junction unmatched. CDR3 region: CASSPDRVGGYTF. The DNA for the CDR3 is TGTGCCAGCAGCCCTGACAGGGTTGGAGGCTACACCTTC.

The chain is built from TRBV6-1 and TRBJ2-3; 8 bases are a match to TRBD2. Germline assignment: CDR1 MNHNS and CDR2 SASEGT. V was clipped by 1 base and J by 0 bases; unmatched bases: 3. This CDR3 has 16 amino acids. As DNA, the CDR3 is TGTGCCAGCAGTGAAGAGGGGACTAGAAGCACAGATACGCAGTATTTT. Its protein product is CASSEEGTRSTDTQYF.

This clone was seen only once. The chain is built from TRBV6-1 and TRBJ2-5, with D perhaps matching TRBD2 (6 bases). The V gene lost 6 bases and the J gene lost 2 bases, with 28 bases spanning the gap. Germline V gene lookup returns CDR1 MNHNS and CDR2 SASEGT. This CDR3 contains 19 residues. The CDR3 spells CASSEQASIRLGIQETQYF. In DNA form, the CDR3 reads TGTGCCAGCAGCGAACAAGCCTCAATTCGACTAGGGATTCAAGAGACCCAGTACTTC.

The chain recombines TRBV28 with TRBJ1-5; possibly TRBD1 for D (5 bases). This CDR3 region has 14 residues. Germline V gene lookup returns CDR1 MDHEN and CDR2 SYDVKM. The V end lost 3 bases, the J end lost 6 bases, and 12 bases lay between the germline ends. The DNA of the CDR3 is TGTGCCAGCAGTTTTAGGGGCCGATTTCAGCCCCAGCATTTT. Amino acid sequence: CASSFRGRFQPQHF. The full variable domain, rest sourced from reference TRBV28 and TRBJ1-5, is DVKVTQSSRYLVKRTGEKVFLECVQDMDHENMFWYRQDPGLGLRLIYFSYDVKMKEKGDIPEGYSVSREKKERFSLILESASTNQTSMYLCASSFRGRFQPQHFGDGTRLSIL.

The chain couples TRBV11-2 to TRBJ2-5, with TRBD2 identical over 9 bases. The J segment lost 5 bases and the V segment lost 7 bases, leaving 11 bases of the junction unmatched. CDR1 and CDR2 from the germline V gene are SGHAT and FQNNGV. The CDR3 runs 15 residues. In DNA, the CDR3 is TGTGCCAGCACAGCCGAGCGGGGGGCAGGGGAGACCCAGTACTTC. Protein: CASTAERGAGETQYF.

This rearrangement joins TRBV28 to TRBJ1-2; 8 bases agree with TRBD1. Germline CDR1 MDHEN, CDR2 SYDVKM. There are 13 residues in the CDR3. V shed 1 base, J shed 7 bases, and the junction held 2 bases outside the gene matches. The CDR3 DNA reads TGTGCCAGCAGTTTATTGACAGGGGCTGGCTACACCTTC. It specifies CASSLLTGAGYTF.

The chain uses TRBV5-1 and TRBJ1-4, with TRBD1 matching 12 bases. Per germline, CDR1 SGHRS and CDR2 YFSETQ. The V gene end was trimmed by 4 bases and the J gene end by 2 bases; junction bases not matched to a gene: 9. The CDR3 has 18 amino acids. In nucleotides, the CDR3 is TGCGCCAGCAGCGGGGGACAGGGGGCAGTTACGACTAATGAAAAACTGTTTTTT. Its translation: CASSGGQGAVTTNEKLFF.

The chain couples TRBV4-3 to TRBJ1-2; no definite D call. The V end lost 1 base, the J end lost 0 bases, and 9 bases lay between the germline ends. CDR3 length: 15 amino acids. Germline V gives CDR1 LGHNA, CDR2 YSLEER. CDR3 bases: TGCGCCAGCAGCCAAGGGGCTTCTGCTAACTATGGCTACACCTTC. Residues: CASSQGASANYGYTF.

The V gene is TRBV5-1, the J gene TRBJ1-2; possibly TRBD1 for D (6 bases). The CDR3 extends over 13 amino acids. Germline V gene lookup returns CDR1 SGHRS and CDR2 YFSETQ. The V and J ends lost 4 bases and 8 bases respectively, with 15 bases between them. In DNA, the CDR3 is TGCGCCAGCAGCCCGGCCTCAGGGGCCGGCTACACCTTC. Amino acids: CASSPASGAGYTF. The full variable domain, with the rest looked up from reference TRBV5-1 and TRBJ1-2, is KAGVTQTPRYLIKTRGQQVTLSCSPISGHRSVSWYQQTPGQGLQFLFEYFSETQRNKGNFPGRFSGRQFSNSRSEMNVSTLELGDSALYLCASSPASGAGYTFGSGTRLTVV.

The V call is TRBV6-5, the J call TRBJ1-1; a weak D match, TRBD1 (5 bases). This CDR3 is 12 amino acids long. V was trimmed by 10 bases and J by 6 bases, leaving 15 bases between them. The germline V gene has CDR1 MNHEY and CDR2 SVGAGI. The CDR3 coding sequence is TGTGCCACCTCCTCCCCAGGGTCTGAAGCTTTCTTT. Amino acid sequence: CATSSPGSEAFF.

J is TRBJ2-2 and V is TRBV7-9, with D possibly TRBD1 on 6 matching bases. V was cut by 4 bases and J by 5 bases, with 14 bases left in between. Looked up from germline, CDR1 is SEHNR and CDR2 is FQNEAQ (reference sequence). The CDR3 length is 15 residues. The CDR3 DNA is TGTGCCAGCAGCTCTACAGGGAAGGGGACCGGGGAGCTGTTTTTT. Translated: CASSSTGKGTGELFF.

This chain joins TRBV2 and TRBJ1-6; 8 bases align to TRBD1. The CDR3 length is 16 residues. V lost 5 bases to trimming and J lost 9 bases; unmatched junction nucleotides: 12. Germline CDR1 SNHLY, CDR2 FYNNEI. The DNA for the CDR3 is TGTGCCAGCAGTCTGACAGGGGCGCTCCCAACTTCACCCCTCCACTTT. Its protein product is CASSLTGALPTSPLHF.

This clone was counted only a few times. The chain recombines TRBV5-1 with TRBJ2-3; 12 bases map to TRBD1. The germline V gene encodes CDR1 SGHRS and CDR2 YFSETQ. This CDR3 has 15 residues. V gave up 7 bases and J gave up 0 bases; unmatched junction bases: 3. CDR3 region: CASRDRGQSTDTQYF. Here the CDR3 DNA reads TGCGCCAGCCGGGACAGGGGGCAGAGCACAGATACGCAGTATTTT.

This clone was counted a single time. The chain recombines TRBV9 with TRBJ1-4; 12 nucleotides align to TRBD1. Germline trimming cut 0 bases from V and 8 bases from J; bases unmatched to any gene: 2. The CDR3 loop spans 15 amino acids. The V gene's germline CDR1 is SGDLS and CDR2 YYNGEE. CDR3 residues: CASSVGDRGHEKLFF. The CDR3 DNA reads TGTGCCAGCAGCGTAGGGGACAGGGGGCACGAAAAACTGTTTTTT.